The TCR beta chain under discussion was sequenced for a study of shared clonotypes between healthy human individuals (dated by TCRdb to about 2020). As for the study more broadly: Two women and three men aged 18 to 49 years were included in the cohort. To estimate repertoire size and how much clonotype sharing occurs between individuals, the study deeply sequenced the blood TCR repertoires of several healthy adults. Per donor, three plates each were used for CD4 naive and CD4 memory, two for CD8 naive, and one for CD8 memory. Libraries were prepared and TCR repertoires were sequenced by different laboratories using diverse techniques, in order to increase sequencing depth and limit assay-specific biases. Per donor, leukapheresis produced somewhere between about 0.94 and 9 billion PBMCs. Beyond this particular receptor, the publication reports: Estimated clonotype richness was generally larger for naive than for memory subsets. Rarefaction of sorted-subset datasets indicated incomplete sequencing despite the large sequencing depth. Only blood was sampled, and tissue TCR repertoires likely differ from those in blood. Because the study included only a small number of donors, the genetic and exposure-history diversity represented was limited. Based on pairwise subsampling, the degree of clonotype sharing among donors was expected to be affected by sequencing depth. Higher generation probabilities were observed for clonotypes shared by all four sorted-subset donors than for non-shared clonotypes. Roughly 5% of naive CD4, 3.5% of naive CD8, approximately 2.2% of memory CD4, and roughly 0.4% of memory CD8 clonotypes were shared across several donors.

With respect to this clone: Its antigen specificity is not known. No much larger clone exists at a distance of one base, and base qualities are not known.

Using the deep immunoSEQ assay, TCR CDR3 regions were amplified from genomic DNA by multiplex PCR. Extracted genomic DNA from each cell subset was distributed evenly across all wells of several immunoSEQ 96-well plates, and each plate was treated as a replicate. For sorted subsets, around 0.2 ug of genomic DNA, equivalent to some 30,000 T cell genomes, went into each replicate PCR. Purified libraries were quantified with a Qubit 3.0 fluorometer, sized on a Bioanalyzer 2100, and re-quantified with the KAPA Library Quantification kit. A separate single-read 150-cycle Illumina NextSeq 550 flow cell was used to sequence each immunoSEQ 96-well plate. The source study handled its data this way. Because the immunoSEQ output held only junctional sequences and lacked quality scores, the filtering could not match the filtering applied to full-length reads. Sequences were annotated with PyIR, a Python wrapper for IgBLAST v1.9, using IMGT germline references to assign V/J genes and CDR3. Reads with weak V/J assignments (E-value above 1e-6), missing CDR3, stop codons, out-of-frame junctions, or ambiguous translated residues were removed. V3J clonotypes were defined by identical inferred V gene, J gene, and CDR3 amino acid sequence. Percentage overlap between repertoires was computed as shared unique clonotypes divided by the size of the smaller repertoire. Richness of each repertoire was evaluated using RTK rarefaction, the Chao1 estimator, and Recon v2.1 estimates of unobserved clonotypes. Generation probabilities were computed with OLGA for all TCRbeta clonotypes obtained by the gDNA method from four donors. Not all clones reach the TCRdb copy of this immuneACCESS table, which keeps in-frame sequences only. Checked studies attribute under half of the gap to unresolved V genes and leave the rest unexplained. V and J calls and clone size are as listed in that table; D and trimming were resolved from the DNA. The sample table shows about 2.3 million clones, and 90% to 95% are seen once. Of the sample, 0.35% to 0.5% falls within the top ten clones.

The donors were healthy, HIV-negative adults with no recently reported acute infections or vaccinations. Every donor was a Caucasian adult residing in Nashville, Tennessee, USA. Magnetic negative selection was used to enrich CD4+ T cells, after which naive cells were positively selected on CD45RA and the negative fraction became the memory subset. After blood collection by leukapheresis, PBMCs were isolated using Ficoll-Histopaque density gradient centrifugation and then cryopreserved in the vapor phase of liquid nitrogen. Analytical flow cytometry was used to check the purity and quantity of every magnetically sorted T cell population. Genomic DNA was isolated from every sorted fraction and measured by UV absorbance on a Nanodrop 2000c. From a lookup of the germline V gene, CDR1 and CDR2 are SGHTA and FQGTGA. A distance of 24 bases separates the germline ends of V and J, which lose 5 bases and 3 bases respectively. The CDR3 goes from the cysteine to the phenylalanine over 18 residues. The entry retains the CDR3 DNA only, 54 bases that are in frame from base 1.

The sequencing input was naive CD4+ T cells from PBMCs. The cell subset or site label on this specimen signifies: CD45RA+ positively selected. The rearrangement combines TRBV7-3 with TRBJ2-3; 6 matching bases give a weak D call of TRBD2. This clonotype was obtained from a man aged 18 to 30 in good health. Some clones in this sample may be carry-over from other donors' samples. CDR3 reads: CASSPRPRELRWTDTQYF. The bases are TGTGCCAGCAGCCCCCGCCCCCGGGAGTTAAGGTGGACAGATACGCAGTATTTT.